These 10 T cell receptor beta chains were sequenced from one sample in a study of cytomegalovirus exposure and HLA in healthy donors. The study ran its PCR with 60 Vbeta and 13 Jbeta primers. Sequencing used immunoSEQ multiplex PCR; TCRdb keeps in-frame clones, though not all of them. The sample lists 100,000 to 150,000 clones; roughly 83% were seen once. The specimen was PBMCs. Every receptor here comes from a man aged 18-30 years in good health and CMV-seronegative.

This rearrangement joins TRBV7-3 to TRBJ2-5, with 10 positions matching TRBD1. This CDR3 is 13 amino acids long. Germline V gene sequence: CDR1 SGHTA, CDR2 FQGTGA. V shed 5 bases and J 5 bases; nucleotides not matched to a gene: 2. Here the CDR3 reads CASSRTGGETQYF. CDR3 sequence (DNA): TGTGCCAGCAGCCGGACAGGGGGGGAGACCCAGTACTTC.

In regard to this clone: The DNA is left out, because the CDR3 cannot be placed on it with certainty; the CDR3 is given as TCRdb lists it. The V gene is TRBV7-3, the J gene TRBJ2-1; the table names TRBD2, a call not compared with the DNA. Germline V gene data show CDR1 as SGHTA and CDR2 as FQGTGA. The CDR3 length is 17 residues, termini included. CDR3 region: CASSSGFASGSYNERFF.

This clone was seen a few times. The chain couples TRBV7-3 to TRBJ1-1, with 8 bases fitting TRBD1. J lost 2 bases, V lost 5 bases, and 10 bases had no gene match. The CDR3 covers 16 residues. Germline V gene sequence: CDR1 SGHTA, CDR2 FQGTGA. The CDR3 is CASSPSGDRLNTEAFF. CDR3 bases: TGTGCCAGCAGCCCCTCGGGGGACAGGCTAAACACTGAAGCTTTCTTT.

The sample holds a few counts of this clone. The rearrangement uses TRBV9 and TRBJ2-1; 12 bases match TRBD2. In germline, CDR1 is SGDLS, CDR2 YYNGEE. CDR3 length: 15 residues. Unmatched junction bases numbered 7, after V lost 4 bases and J lost 8 bases. CDR3 amino acids: CASSPRGTSGYEQFF. Here the CDR3 DNA reads TGTGCCAGCAGCCCAAGGGGGACTAGCGGGTATGAGCAGTTCTTC.

The V and J genes are TRBV5-1 and TRBJ2-3, with D unclear. V was cut by 2 bases and J by 0 bases, with 13 bases left in between. The CDR3 has 16 amino acids. The germline gives CDR1 SGHRS, CDR2 YFSETQ. CDR3 sequence: CASSLFRLESTDTQYF. The CDR3 region has the DNA TGCGCCAGCAGCTTATTCCGTCTCGAGAGCACAGATACGCAGTATTTT.

This chain connects TRBV18 to TRBJ1-1; D is perhaps TRBD1 (6 bases). The CDR3 consists of 14 residues. V was trimmed by 6 bases and J by 1 base, leaving 12 bases between them. The germline V gene encodes CDR1 KGHSH and CDR2 LQKENI. In DNA form, the CDR3 reads TGTGCCAGCTCCCGAGACAGGAGGAACACTGAAGCTTTCTTT. Translation gives CASSRDRRNTEAFF.

The V gene is TRBV11-3, the J gene TRBJ2-3; 10 bases agree with TRBD1. The CDR3 totals 17 residues. In germline, CDR1 is SGHNT, CDR2 YENEEA. V trimming: 1 base; J trimming: 0 bases; junction bases outside the gene matches: 4. In DNA form, the CDR3 reads TGTGCCAGCAGCTTAGGGGACAGGGGCTCTAGCACAGATACGCAGTATTTT. It is translated as CASSLGDRGSSTDTQYF.

The chain carries TRBV7-3 and TRBJ2-3, with TRBD2 as a possible D gene (5 bases). Trimming pared 3 bases from V and 0 bases from J, leaving 10 bases between. The germline V gene encodes CDR1 SGHTA and CDR2 FQGTGA. CDR3 size: 15 residues. DNA of the CDR3: TGTGCCAGCAGCTTTTCAGCGGCTAGCACAGATACGCAGTATTTT. Translating it yields CASSFSAASTDTQYF.

The rearrangement uses TRBV18 and TRBJ2-2, with 7 bases aligning to TRBD2. Germline V CDR1 and CDR2: KGHSH, LQKENI. The V and J ends lost 5 bases and 8 bases, in that order; junction bases with no gene match: 20. The CDR3 length is 18 residues. The CDR3 loop is CASSSGPLAADLSGELFF. CDR3 in DNA: TGTGCCAGCTCATCAGGGCCGCTAGCGGCCGACCTCTCGGGGGAGCTGTTTTTT. The variable domain in full, with the rest retrieved from reference TRBV18 and TRBJ2-2, is NAGVMQNPRHLVRRRGQEARLRCSPMKGHSHVYWYRQLPEEGLKFMVYLQKENIIDESGMPKERFSAEFPKEGPSILRIQQVVRGDSAAYFCASSSGPLAADLSGELFFGEGSRLTVL.

This chain joins TRBV6-5 and TRBJ2-1, with a possible D match to TRBD1 (6 bases). In germline, CDR1 is MNHEY, CDR2 SVGAGI. The CDR3 has 16 amino acids. V was trimmed by 0 bases and J by 3 bases, leaving 12 bases between them. CDR3 residues: CASSYSGTGFYNEQFF. CDR3 DNA: TGTGCCAGCAGTTACTCCGGAACAGGGTTCTACAATGAGCAGTTCTTC.